This TCR beta chain was sequenced in a study of shared clonotypes between healthy human individuals. Across the study: CD4 naive cells filled three plates per donor, CD4 memory three, CD8 naive two and CD8 memory one.

The V and J ends lost 2 bases and 6 bases, in that order; junction bases with no gene match: 9. This CDR3 spans 17 amino acids. The germline V gene has CDR1 SGHDN and CDR2 FVKESK. In the case of this clone: Its antigen is not known.

TCRdb's table, derived via immunoSEQ multiplex PCR, lists solely in-frame clones and lacks some. The sample shows fewer than 1.8 million clones, less than 99% of them seen only once. The study, taken as a whole, reports: Naive subsets tended to show greater estimated richness than memory subsets. Generation probability values for non-shared clonotypes were lower than those for clonotypes shared by all four donors.

This clonotype originated in a man aged 25 to 45 in good health. The chain carries TRBV14 and TRBJ2-3, with TRBD2 matching over 12 bases. Sequenced: naive CD4+ T cells sorted from blood. Subset described: CD45RA+ positively selected. Here the CDR3 DNA reads TGTGCCAGCAGCCAAAGACTAGCGGGAGTCGGGGCCGATACGCAGTATTTT. Translation gives CASSQRLAGVGADTQYF.